The entry below describes one TCR beta chain. Its antigen remains unidentified. Time point denoted: pretreatment peripheral blood. Each patient's cancer was a locally advanced or metastatic urothelial carcinoma. Patients each gave 1 to 8 samples, pretreatment and on-treatment. The data are from a study of PD-L1 blockade in urothelial cancer. The study's findings and limits: Pretreatment blood TCR clonality under the median forecast improved survival.

Germline loops: CDR1 SGHTS, CDR2 YDEGEE. After removal of 3 bases from V and 5 bases from J, the junction contained 18 bases not matched to a gene. CDR3 size: 20 residues. Clones were sequenced by immunoSEQ multiplex PCR, and TCRdb holds only the in-frame ones, with some missing. The table includes 37,000 or so clones, 75% to 90% detected once. The sample in question was PBMCs, obtained around atezolizumab (anti-PD-L1) treatment. This clonotype was sampled from a man in his 60s with urothelial cancer. The chain carries TRBV5-8 and TRBJ2-1, with 12 bases identical to TRBD2. The CDR3 loop reads CASSSVMGLAGRIWDNEQFF. The CDR3 nucleotides are TGTGCCAGCAGCTCTGTAATGGGACTAGCGGGCCGGATATGGGACAATGAGCAGTTCTTC.